These T cell receptor beta chains were read from a single sample in a study of OX40 agonist ivuxolimab in advanced cancers. Clones were sequenced by immunoSEQ multiplex PCR, and TCRdb holds only the in-frame ones, with some missing. The sample shows 75,000 to 90,000 clones, roughly 89% of them seen only once. Specimen: CD4+ or CD8+ T cells sorted from blood, collected in a trial of the OX40 agonist ivuxolimab. The receptors stem from an adult with an advanced solid tumor such as melanoma, head and neck, liver or kidney cancer. CDR3s include the opening cysteine and the closing phenylalanine or tryptophan. A D gene is named only where the DNA matches it firmly. The listing skips clone size in some rows; elsewhere it reads once, few, many or a size class.

J: TRBJ1-3
D: .
V: TRBV29-1
size: .
DNA: TGCAGCGCTGAAATACCCTCAGGGCCCCGACCTACGAACACCATATATTTT
CDR3: CSAEIPSGPRPTNTIYF

J: TRBJ2-2
D: .
V: TRBV6-1
size: .
DNA: TGTGCCAGCAGTGTCCCCCAGCTTGGTCAGAACACCGGGGAGCTGTTTTTT
CDR3: CASSVPQLGQNTGELFF

J: TRBJ2-4
D: .
V: TRBV27
size: .
DNA: TGTGCCAGCAAAGTCGGGGGAGCCAAAAACATTCAGTACTTC
CDR3: CASKVGGAKNIQYF

J: TRBJ1-5
D: .
V: TRBV2
size: once
DNA: TGTGCCAGCAGGACCCAAAATCAGCCCCAGCATTTT
CDR3: CASRTQNQPQHF

J: TRBJ1-1
D: .
V: TRBV30
size: .
DNA: TGTGCCTGGATGGTGGGGGGGACTGAAGCTTTCTTT
CDR3: CAWMVGGTEAFF

J: TRBJ1-1
D: TRBD1
V: TRBV9
size: few
DNA: TGTGCCAGCAGCGGACGACAGGGGATCTCCACTGAAGCTTTCTTT
CDR3: CASSGRQGISTEAFF

J: TRBJ2-7
D: TRBD1
V: TRBV30
size: .
DNA: TGTGCCTGGGACTCCGGGACAGGGTACTACGAGCAGTACTTC
CDR3: CAWDSGTGYYEQYF

J: TRBJ2-1
D: .
V: TRBV6-5
size: .
DNA: TGTGCCGCCCGGGGTGGGTCCTACAATGAGCAGTTCTTC
CDR3: CAARGGSYNEQFF

J: TRBJ1-1
D: .
V: TRBV6-5
size: .
DNA: TGTGCCAGCAGTTATCTCGTTAGGGGCTCTGAAGCTTTCTTT
CDR3: CASSYLVRGSEAFF

J: TRBJ1-1
D: .
V: TRBV28
size: .
DNA: TGTGCCAGCAGTTCTGGGTCGGGCAATGGGCAGGGGGCTTTCTTT
CDR3: CASSSGSGNGQGAFF

J: TRBJ2-1
D: .
V: TRBV7-8
size: .
DNA: TGTGCCAGCAGCTTAGGGGGGAGCAATGAGCAGTTCTTC
CDR3: CASSLGGSNEQFF

J: TRBJ1-5
D: TRBD1
V: TRBV28
size: .
DNA: TGTGCCAGCAGTTTTAGGTACAGGGGGTTATATCAGCCCCAGCATTTT
CDR3: CASSFRYRGLYQPQHF

J: TRBJ2-1
D: TRBD2
V: TRBV27
size: .
DNA: TGTGCCAGCAGTCCGACGCGGGAGGGCCTAGGCAATGAGCAGTTCTTC
CDR3: CASSPTREGLGNEQFF

J: TRBJ2-1
D: TRBD2
V: TRBV15
size: .
DNA: TGTGCCACCAGCAGGGAGGCGGGGGAGGGAGCCAATGAGCAGTTCTTC
CDR3: CATSREAGEGANEQFF

J: TRBJ2-1
D: TRBD2
V: TRBV12-5
size: .
DNA: TGTGCTAGTGGTTCTGTAGCGGGAGGGCCCTACAATGAGCAGTTCTTC
CDR3: CASGSVAGGPYNEQFF

J: TRBJ2-5
D: .
V: TRBV5-6
size: .
DNA: TGTGCCAGCAGCTATGGGGACAAGGGTCAAGACCAAGAGACCCAGTACTTC
CDR3: CASSYGDKGQDQETQYF

J: TRBJ2-1
D: TRBD1
V: TRBV5-4
size: .
DNA: TGTGCCAGCAGCCAGACCGGGACAGGGAACAATGAGCAGTTCTTC
CDR3: CASSQTGTGNNEQFF

J: TRBJ2-3
D: TRBD1
V: TRBV6-6
size: .
DNA: TGTGCCAGCAGTTACTTGGGACAGGGCACAGATACGCAGTATTTT
CDR3: CASSYLGQGTDTQYF

J: TRBJ1-5
D: .
V: TRBV30
size: .
DNA: TGTGCCTGGCGACCCCCACGGGGTTCGGAGCAGCCCCAGCATTTT
CDR3: CAWRPPRGSEQPQHF

J: TRBJ2-6
D: .
V: TRBV2
size: .
DNA: TGTGCCATAACCGGGACACACAGCTCTGGGGCCAACGTCCTGACTTTC
CDR3: CAITGTHSSGANVLTF

J: TRBJ1-5
D: .
V: TRBV9
size: .
DNA: TGTGCCAGCAGCGTAGCCCTCTCAGGGTCGCCCCAGCATTTT
CDR3: CASSVALSGSPQHF

J: TRBJ1-6
D: .
V: TRBV28
size: .
DNA: TGTGCCAGCAGCCCCGGGACAAACTCACCCCTCCACTTT
CDR3: CASSPGTNSPLHF

J: TRBJ2-1
D: TRBD1
V: TRBV6-5
size: .
DNA: TGTGCCAGCAGTTACTCCGGGACAGAGGGGCAGTTCTTC
CDR3: CASSYSGTEGQFF

J: TRBJ2-1
D: TRBD2
V: TRBV14
size: .
DNA: TGTGCCAGCAGCCAAGCTAAGACGAGCGGGGCTCCGTACAATGAGCAGTTCTTC
CDR3: CASSQAKTSGAPYNEQFF